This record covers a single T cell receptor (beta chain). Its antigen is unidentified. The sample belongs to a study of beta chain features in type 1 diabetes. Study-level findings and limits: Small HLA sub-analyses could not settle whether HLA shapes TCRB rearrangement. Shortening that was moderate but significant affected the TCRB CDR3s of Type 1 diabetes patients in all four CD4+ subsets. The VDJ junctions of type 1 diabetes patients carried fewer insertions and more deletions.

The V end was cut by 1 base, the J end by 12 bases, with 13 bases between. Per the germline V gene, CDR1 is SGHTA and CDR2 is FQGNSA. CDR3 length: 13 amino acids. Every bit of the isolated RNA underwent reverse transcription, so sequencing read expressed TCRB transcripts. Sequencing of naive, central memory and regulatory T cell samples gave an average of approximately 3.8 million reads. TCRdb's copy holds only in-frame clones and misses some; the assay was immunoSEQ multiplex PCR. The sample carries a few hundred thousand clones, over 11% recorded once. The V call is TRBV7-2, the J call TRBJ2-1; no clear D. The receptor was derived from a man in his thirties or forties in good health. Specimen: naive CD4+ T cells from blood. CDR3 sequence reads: CASSLEPPRVQFF. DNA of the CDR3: TGTGCCAGCAGCTTAGAACCACCTAGGGTGCAGTTCTTC.